This paragraph reports one T cell receptor (beta chain). This table comes from immunoSEQ multiplex PCR, and its TCRdb copy is limited to in-frame clones, with some not included. The sample contains 130,000 or so clones, roughly 80% of which appear only once. The sample originates from a study of blood T cell repertoires in COVID-19. Germline V gene lookup returns CDR1 GTSNPN and CDR2 SVGIG (reference sequence). V gave up 3 bases and J gave up 0 bases, with 10 bases separating them. The CDR3 runs to 14 residues. The V call is TRBV30, the J call TRBJ2-3, with D possibly being TRBD2 (5 bases). The sample comprised peripheral blood. This TCR derives from a woman of 80 years or more with acute or convalescent COVID-19. The CDR3 spells CAWRSRGSTDTQYF. CDR3 bases: TGTGCCTGGAGGTCCCGGGGAAGCACAGATACGCAGTATTTT.